A selection of T cell receptor beta chains follows, all from one sample in a study of cytotoxic CD8 clonotypes in ibrutinib-treated CLL. TCRdb's copy holds only in-frame clones and misses some; the assay was immunoSEQ multiplex PCR. Of some 140,000 clones in the sample, 80% to 95% were seen once. This specimen consisted of PBMCs, obtained after 12 months of ibrutinib treatment. The receptors here all came from a human donor with chronic lymphocytic leukemia. Both conserved end residues are part of each CDR3.

v_gene,j_gene,CDR3aa
TRBV27,TRBJ1-5,CASSPRTGMGNQPQHF
TRBV15,TRBJ1-1,CATSRGWVSTEAFF
TRBV7-3,TRBJ1-1,CASSFKGNTEAFF
TRBV7-2,TRBJ1-2,CASSSPGEGGYTF
TRBV7-2,TRBJ1-2,CASSHPTAAVSNYGYTF
TRBV27,TRBJ1-5,CASSARGGYSNQPQHF
TRBV28,TRBJ2-7,CASSLLRVEQYF
TRBV29-1,TRBJ2-3,CSVASSGTTDTQYF
TRBV25-1,TRBJ1-1,CASGGGREAPPGTEAFF
TRBV5-1,TRBJ2-1,CASSAEGLVSEQFF
TRBV4-3,TRBJ1-3,CASSQGGTAGNTIYF
TRBV28,TRBJ1-4,CASSVGTGAEKLFF
TRBV25-1,TRBJ1-1,CASSEYKRGLRAEAFF
TRBV27,TRBJ2-1,CASRGTGVEQFF
TRBV7-9,TRBJ2-1,CASSNGFDEQFF
TRBV7-9,TRBJ2-7,CASSLTLGGLDEQYF
TRBV18,TRBJ2-1,CASSREYEQFF
TRBV28,TRBJ1-4,CASSSATDSTNNEKLFF
TRBV25-1,TRBJ1-2,CASSTGPDGYTF
TRBV6-5,TRBJ1-5,CASSYSSGDQPQHF
TRBV28,TRBJ1-4,CASRGDLEKLFF
TRBV2,TRBJ1-2,CASSELAGSYGYTF
TRBV5-7,TRBJ2-4,CASSLAGGSLAKNIQYF
TRBV28,TRBJ1-4,CASSFSVGQGVMGKLFF
TRBV27,TRBJ2-7,CASSLDPTAYEQYF
TRBV19,TRBJ1-1,CASSVWGAEAFF
TRBV2,TRBJ2-7,CASSEEQGNEQYF
TRBV7-8,TRBJ2-7,CASSYGRSYEQYF
TRBV6-1,TRBJ1-3,CASRLGGFGGNTIYF
TRBV5-1,TRBJ2-2,CASSWIGTGELFF
TRBV7-9,TRBJ2-7,CASSLDPGYEQYF
TRBV9,TRBJ2-1,CASSVVRRYNEQFF
TRBV7-2,TRBJ2-1,CASSLVGGRPNEQFF
TRBV6-5,TRBJ1-5,CASSLTGTVDQPQHF
TRBV10-3,TRBJ2-7,CAISERVVGEQYF
TRBV11-2,TRBJ2-6,CASSLGAGSGANVLTF
TRBV2,TRBJ1-5,CASSELVSTGQPQHF
TRBV5-1,TRBJ1-2,CASSEAQSYGYTF
TRBV28,TRBJ2-5,CASSFLPTRRELQETQYF
TRBV7-6,TRBJ2-4,CASSLNPLGRESNLAKNIQYF